This T cell receptor (beta chain) comes out of a study of T cells in localized non-small cell lung cancer. Study conclusions and caveats: Heterogeneity is still possible, as just one tumor region was sequenced. Appearances in adjacent lung were noted for a median roughly 50 of the top 100 tumor clones. There was higher T cell clonality in uninvolved adjacent lung than in tumor, and it was highest there.

Germline CDR1 reads ENHRY; CDR2 reads SYGVKD. The germline V and J ends were trimmed by 7 bases and 3 bases, with 15 bases remaining between them. The CDR3 runs 14 residues. Assay used: immunoSEQ multiplex PCR; TCRdb lists only in-frame clones, some missing. Of tens of thousands of clones in the sample, about 87% were seen once. Remarks on this clone: Its antigen is unidentified.

Specimen: peripheral blood, collected before any cancer treatment. The chain combines TRBV10-3 with TRBJ2-5; D gene ambiguous. The receptor's source is a man between 40 and 75 years old with stage I squamous cell lung carcinoma. As DNA, the CDR3 is TGTGCCATCAAGGGCCGCCTCGATGAAGAGACCCAGTACTTC. The encoded protein is CAIKGRLDEETQYF.